The rows below give T cell receptor beta chains drawn from one sample of a study of blood T cell repertoires in COVID-19. Assay: immunoSEQ multiplex PCR; the TCRdb copy retains only in-frame clones and omits some. The profile shows some 200,000 clones, around 84% of them singletons. Sequenced input: peripheral blood. Every receptor here comes from a man aged 40-50 years with active or convalescent COVID-19. CDR3s include the opening cysteine and the closing phenylalanine or tryptophan. Fields, in order: clone size, V gene, D gene, J gene, CDR3 protein, CDR3 DNA. A D gene is named only where the DNA matches it firmly. Only some rows state a clone size, as once, few, many or a class for expanded clones.

.	TRBV3-1/TRBV3-2	.	TRBJ1-2	CASSPPPNDVAVYGYTF	TGTGCCAGCAGCCCCCCGCCCAACGACGTGGCGGTCTATGGCTACACCTTC
few	TRBV5-1	TRBD1	TRBJ2-2	CASRGDSAVFLGTGELFF	TGCGCCAGCAGGGGGGACAGCGCGGTCTTCCTTGGCACCGGGGAGCTGTTTTTT
.	TRBV5-1	TRBD2	TRBJ2-2	CASSLEVAGNTGELFF	TGCGCCAGCAGCTTGGAAGTAGCGGGGAACACCGGGGAGCTGTTTTTT
.	TRBV18	TRBD1	TRBJ1-1	CASSPETGRQGVSTEAFF	TGTGCCAGCTCACCCGAAACGGGAAGACAGGGAGTAAGCACTGAAGCTTTCTTT
.	TRBV12-3/TRBV12-4	.	TRBJ2-1	CATYGGGNEQFF	TGTGCCACCTACGGTGGGGGGAATGAGCAGTTCTTC
.	TRBV4-2	.	TRBJ1-4	CASSPAPEGGEKLFF	TGTGCCAGCAGCCCAGCACCCGAGGGTGGGGAAAAACTGTTTTTT
.	TRBV9	.	TRBJ2-5	CASSVGWDKTQYF	TGTGCCAGCAGCGTAGGGTGGGACAAGACCCAGTACTTC
.	TRBV5-8	TRBD1	TRBJ1-6	CASSSGTDYNSPLHF	TGTGCCAGCAGCTCTGGGACAGACTATAATTCACCCCTCCACTTT
.	TRBV5-1	.	TRBJ1-4	CASSLASGFAEKLFF	TGCGCCAGCAGCTTGGCCTCAGGGTTCGCGGAAAAACTGTTTTTT
.	TRBV18	.	TRBJ1-1	CASSPQTGNTEAFF	TGTGCCAGCTCACCACAGACTGGGAACACTGAAGCTTTCTTT
.	TRBV2	.	TRBJ2-7	CASSEMRSYEQYF	TGTGCCAGCAGTGAAATGCGGTCCTACGAGCAGTACTTC
.	TRBV3-1/TRBV3-2	.	TRBJ2-7	CASSQTGLIYEQYF	TGTGCCAGCAGCCAAACAGGCTTGATCTACGAGCAGTACTTC
.	TRBV7-9	.	TRBJ1-1	CASSLTEGDTEAFF	TGTGCCAGCAGCTTGACGGAGGGAGACACTGAAGCTTTCTTT
.	TRBV7-9	.	TRBJ2-7	CASSLGMGWVHASSYEQYF	TGTGCCAGCAGCTTAGGGATGGGCTGGGTGCACGCAAGCTCCTACGAGCAGTACTTC
.	TRBV19	TRBD1	TRBJ2-2	CASSIHGTGTTGELFF	TGTGCCAGTAGTATTCACGGGACAGGCACCACCGGGGAGCTGTTTTTT
.	TRBV2	.	TRBJ1-6	CASSESFGGSYNSPLHF	TGTGCCAGCAGTGAATCCTTCGGAGGCTCCTATAATTCACCCCTCCACTTT